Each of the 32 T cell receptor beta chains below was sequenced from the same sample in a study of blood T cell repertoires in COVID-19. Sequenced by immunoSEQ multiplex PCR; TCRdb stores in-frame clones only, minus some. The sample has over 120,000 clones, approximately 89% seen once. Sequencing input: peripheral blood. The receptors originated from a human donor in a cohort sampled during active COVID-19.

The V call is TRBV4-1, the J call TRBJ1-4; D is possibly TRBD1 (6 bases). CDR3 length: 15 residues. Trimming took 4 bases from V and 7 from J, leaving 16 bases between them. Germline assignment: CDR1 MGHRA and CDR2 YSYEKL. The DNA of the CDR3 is TGCGCCAGCAGCCCCGGGGGGCTTGCGGGTGAAAAACTGTTTTTT. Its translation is CASSPGGLAGEKLFF.

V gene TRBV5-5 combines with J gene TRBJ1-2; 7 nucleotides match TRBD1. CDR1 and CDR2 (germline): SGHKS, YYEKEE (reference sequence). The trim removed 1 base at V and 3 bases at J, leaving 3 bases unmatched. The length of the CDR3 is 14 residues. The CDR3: CASSLYGQDYGYTF. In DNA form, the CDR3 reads TGTGCCAGCAGCTTGTATGGACAGGACTATGGCTACACCTTC.

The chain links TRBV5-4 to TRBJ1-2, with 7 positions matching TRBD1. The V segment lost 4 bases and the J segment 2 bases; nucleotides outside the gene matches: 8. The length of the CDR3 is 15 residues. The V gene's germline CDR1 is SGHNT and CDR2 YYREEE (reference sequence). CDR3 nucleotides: TGTGCCAGCAGCCTTCCCCTAGGGGGCAACTATGGCTACACCTTC. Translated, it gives CASSLPLGGNYGYTF.

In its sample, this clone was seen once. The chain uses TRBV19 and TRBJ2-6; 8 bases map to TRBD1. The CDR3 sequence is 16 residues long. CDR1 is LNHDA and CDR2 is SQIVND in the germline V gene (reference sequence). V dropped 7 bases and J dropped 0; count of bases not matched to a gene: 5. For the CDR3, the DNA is TGTGCCAGTATGGGACAGGTTTTCTCTGGGGCCAACGTCCTGACTTTC. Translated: CASMGQVFSGANVLTF. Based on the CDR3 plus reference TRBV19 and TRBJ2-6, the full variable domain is DGGITQSPKYLFRKEGQNVTLSCEQNLNHDAMYWYRQDPGQGLRLIYYSQIVNDFQKGDIAEGYSVSREKKESFPLTVTSAQKNPTAFYLCASMGQVFSGANVLTFGAGSRLTVL.

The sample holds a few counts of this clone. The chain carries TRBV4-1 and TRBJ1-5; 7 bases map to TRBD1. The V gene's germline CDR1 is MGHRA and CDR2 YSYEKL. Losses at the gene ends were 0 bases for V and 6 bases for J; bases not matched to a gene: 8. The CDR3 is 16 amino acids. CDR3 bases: TGCGCCAGCAGCCAAGAGACAGGGTATTTACCTCAGCCCCAGCATTTT. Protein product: CASSQETGYLPQPQHF.

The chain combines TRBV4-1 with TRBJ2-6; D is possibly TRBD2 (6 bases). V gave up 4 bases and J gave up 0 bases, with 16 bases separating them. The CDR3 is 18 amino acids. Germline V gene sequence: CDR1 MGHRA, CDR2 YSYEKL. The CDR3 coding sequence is TGCGCCAGCAGCCGGGGTCCTCTGCGGGGCTCTGGGGCCAACGTCCTGACTTTC. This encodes CASSRGPLRGSGANVLTF.

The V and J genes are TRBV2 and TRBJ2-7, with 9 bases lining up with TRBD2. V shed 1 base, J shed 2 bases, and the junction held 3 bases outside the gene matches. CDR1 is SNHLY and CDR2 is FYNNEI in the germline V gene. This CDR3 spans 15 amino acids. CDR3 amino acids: CASSEGSGGPYEQYF. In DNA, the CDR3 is TGTGCCAGCAGTGAAGGGAGCGGGGGGCCCTACGAGCAGTACTTC.

CDR3 bases: TGCGCCAGCAGCCAAGGTTGGGGCGGGGGGTCTCGCACAGATACGCAGTATTTT. Encoded protein: CASSQGWGGGSRTDTQYF. The chain employs TRBV4-1 and TRBJ2-3, with 8 bases matching TRBD2. The germline V gene encodes CDR1 MGHRA and CDR2 YSYEKL. Germline trimming cut 1 base from V and 1 base from J; bases unmatched to any gene: 10. CDR3 length: 18 amino acids.

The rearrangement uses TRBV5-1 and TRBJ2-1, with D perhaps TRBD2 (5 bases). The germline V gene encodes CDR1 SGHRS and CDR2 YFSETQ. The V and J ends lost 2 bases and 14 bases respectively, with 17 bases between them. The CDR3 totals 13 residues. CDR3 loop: CASSFQDGDAKFF. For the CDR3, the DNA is TGCGCCAGCAGCTTCCAGGACGGGGATGCCAAGTTCTTC.

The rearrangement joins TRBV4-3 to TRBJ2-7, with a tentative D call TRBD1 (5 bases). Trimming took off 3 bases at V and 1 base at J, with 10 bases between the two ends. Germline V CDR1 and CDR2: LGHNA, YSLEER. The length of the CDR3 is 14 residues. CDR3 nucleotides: TGCGCCAGCAGCCATGGGGCGCGTTCCTACGAGCAGTACTTC. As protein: CASSHGARSYEQYF.

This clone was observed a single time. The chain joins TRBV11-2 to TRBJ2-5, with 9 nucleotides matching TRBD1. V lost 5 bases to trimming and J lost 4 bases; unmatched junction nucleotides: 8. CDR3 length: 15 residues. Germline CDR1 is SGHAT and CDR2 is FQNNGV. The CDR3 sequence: CASSLGQGLRETQYF. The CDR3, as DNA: TGTGCCAGCAGCCTGGGACAGGGTCTGAGAGAGACCCAGTACTTC.

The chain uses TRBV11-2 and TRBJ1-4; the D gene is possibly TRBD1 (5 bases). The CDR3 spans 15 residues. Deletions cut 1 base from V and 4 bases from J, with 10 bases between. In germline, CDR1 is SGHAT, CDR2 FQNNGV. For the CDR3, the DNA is TGTGCCAGCAGCTTAGTGGGGGGGGGTAATGAAAAACTGTTTTTT. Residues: CASSLVGGGNEKLFF.

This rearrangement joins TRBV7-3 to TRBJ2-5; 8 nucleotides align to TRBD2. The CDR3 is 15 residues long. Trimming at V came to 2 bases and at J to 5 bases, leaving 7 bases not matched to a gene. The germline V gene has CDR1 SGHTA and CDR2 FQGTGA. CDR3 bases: TGTGCCAGCAGCTTACGTAGCGGGGTTTTCGAGACCCAGTACTTC. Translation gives CASSLRSGVFETQYF. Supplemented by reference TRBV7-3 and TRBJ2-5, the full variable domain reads GAGVSQTPSNKVTEKGKYVELRCDPISGHTALYWYRQSLGQGPEFLIYFQGTGAADDSGLPNDRFFAVRPEGSVSTLKIQRTERGDSAVYLCASSLRSGVFETQYFGPGTRLLVL.

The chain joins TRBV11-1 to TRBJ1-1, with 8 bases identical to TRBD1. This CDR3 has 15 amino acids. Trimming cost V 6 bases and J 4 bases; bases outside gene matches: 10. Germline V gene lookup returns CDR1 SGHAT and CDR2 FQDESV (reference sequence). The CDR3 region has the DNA TGTGCCAGCAGTCGGAACAGGGGGGGGCTCACTGAAGCTTTCTTT. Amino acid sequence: CASSRNRGGLTEAFF.

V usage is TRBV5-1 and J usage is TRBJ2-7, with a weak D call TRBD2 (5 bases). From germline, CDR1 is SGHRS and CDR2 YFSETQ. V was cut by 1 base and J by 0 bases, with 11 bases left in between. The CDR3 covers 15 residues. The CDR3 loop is CASSLYLGDSYEQYF. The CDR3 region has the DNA TGCGCCAGCAGCTTGTACCTGGGAGACTCCTACGAGCAGTACTTC. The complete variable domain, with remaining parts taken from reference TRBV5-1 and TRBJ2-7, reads KAGVTQTPRYLIKTRGQQVTLSCSPISGHRSVSWYQQTPGQGLQFLFEYFSETQRNKGNFPGRFSGRQFSNSRSEMNVSTLELGDSALYLCASSLYLGDSYEQYFGPGTRLTVT.

The DNA for the CDR3 is TGCGCCAGCAGCTTGGAGGGGGCGAGGGACACTGAAGCTTTCTTT. It translates to CASSLEGARDTEAFF. This rearrangement joins TRBV5-1 to TRBJ1-1; 7 bases match TRBD1. Per the germline V gene, CDR1 is SGHRS and CDR2 is YFSETQ. V dropped 0 bases and J dropped 3; count of bases not matched to a gene: 5. The CDR3 has 15 amino acids.

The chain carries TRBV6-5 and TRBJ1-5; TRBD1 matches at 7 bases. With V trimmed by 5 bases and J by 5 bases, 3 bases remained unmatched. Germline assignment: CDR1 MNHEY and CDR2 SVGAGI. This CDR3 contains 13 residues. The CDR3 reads CASSRQGHQPQHF. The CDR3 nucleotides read TGTGCCAGCAGTCGACAGGGCCATCAGCCCCAGCATTTT.

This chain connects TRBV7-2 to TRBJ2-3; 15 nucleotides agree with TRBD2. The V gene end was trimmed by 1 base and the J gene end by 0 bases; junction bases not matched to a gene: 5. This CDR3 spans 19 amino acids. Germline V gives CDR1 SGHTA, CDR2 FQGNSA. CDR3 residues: CASSLVWGTSGGSTDTQYF. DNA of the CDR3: TGTGCCAGCAGCTTAGTGTGGGGGACTAGCGGGGGGAGCACAGATACGCAGTATTTT.

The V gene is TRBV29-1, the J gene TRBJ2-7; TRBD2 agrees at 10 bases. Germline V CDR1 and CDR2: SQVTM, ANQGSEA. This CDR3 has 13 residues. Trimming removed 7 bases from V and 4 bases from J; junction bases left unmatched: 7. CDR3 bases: TGCAGCGCCAAACTAGCGGGGAGATACGAGCAGTACTTC. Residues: CSAKLAGRYEQYF.

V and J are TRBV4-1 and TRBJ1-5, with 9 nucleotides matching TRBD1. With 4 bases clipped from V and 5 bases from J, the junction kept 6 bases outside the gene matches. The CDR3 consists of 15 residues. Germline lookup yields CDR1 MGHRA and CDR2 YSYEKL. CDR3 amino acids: CASSRPTGGYQPQHF. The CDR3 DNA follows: TGCGCCAGCAGCCGTCCGACAGGGGGGTATCAGCCCCAGCATTTT.

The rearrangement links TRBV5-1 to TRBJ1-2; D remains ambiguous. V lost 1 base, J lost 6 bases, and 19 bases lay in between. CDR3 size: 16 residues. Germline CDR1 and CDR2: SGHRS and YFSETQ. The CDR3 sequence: CASSLRLGGIGDGYTF. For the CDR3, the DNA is TGCGCCAGCAGCTTGCGGCTTGGTGGTATCGGAGATGGCTACACCTTC.

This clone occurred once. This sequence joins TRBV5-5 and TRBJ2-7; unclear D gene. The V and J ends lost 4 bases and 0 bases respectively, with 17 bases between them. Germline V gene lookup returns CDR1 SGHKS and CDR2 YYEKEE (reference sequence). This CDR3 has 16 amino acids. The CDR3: CASSPTAGTSSYEQYF. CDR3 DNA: TGTGCCAGCAGCCCCACCGCAGGCACTTCCTCCTACGAGCAGTACTTC.

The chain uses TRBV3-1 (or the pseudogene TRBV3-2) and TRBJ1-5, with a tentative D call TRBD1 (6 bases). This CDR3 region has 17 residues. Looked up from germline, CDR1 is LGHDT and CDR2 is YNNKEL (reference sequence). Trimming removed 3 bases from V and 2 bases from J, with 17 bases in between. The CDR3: CASSQTRQAGGNQPQHF. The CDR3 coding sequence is TGTGCCAGCAGCCAGACCAGACAGGCGGGGGGCAATCAGCCCCAGCATTTT.

CDR3: CASSLGLAGGVTDTQYF. The CDR3 DNA is TGCGCCAGCAGCTTGGGACTAGCGGGGGGAGTCACAGATACGCAGTATTTT. The rearrangement joins TRBV5-1 to TRBJ2-3; 13 nucleotides line up with TRBD2. The germline CDR1 and CDR2 sequences are SGHRS and YFSETQ. The CDR3 length is 17 residues. J lost 2 bases, V lost 0 bases, and 3 bases had no gene match.

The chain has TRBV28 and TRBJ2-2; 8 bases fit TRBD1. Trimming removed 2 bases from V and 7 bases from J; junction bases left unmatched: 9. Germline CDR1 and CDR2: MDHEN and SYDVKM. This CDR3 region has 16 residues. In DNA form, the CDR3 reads TGTGCCAGCAGTTTAGGGTCAGGGGGCGCGAACGGGGAGCTGTTTTTT. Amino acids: CASSLGSGGANGELFF. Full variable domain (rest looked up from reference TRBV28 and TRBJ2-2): DVKVTQSSRYLVKRTGEKVFLECVQDMDHENMFWYRQDPGLGLRLIYFSYDVKMKEKGDIPEGYSVSREKKERFSLILESASTNQTSMYLCASSLGSGGANGELFFGEGSRLTVL.

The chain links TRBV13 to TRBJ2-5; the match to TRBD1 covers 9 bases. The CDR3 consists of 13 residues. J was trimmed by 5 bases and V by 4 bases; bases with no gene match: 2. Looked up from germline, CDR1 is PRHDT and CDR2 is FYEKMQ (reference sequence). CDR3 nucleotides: TGTGCCAGCAGCTGGGACAGGGAGGAGACCCAGTACTTC. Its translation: CASSWDREETQYF.

The CDR3 loop reads CAWSQGLGNQPQHF. As DNA, the CDR3 is TGTGCCTGGAGTCAGGGTTTGGGCAATCAGCCCCAGCATTTT. The chain couples TRBV30 to TRBJ1-5, with D tentatively TRBD1 (5 bases). The germline V gene has CDR1 GTSNPN and CDR2 SVGIG (reference sequence). The CDR3 length is 14 residues. The V gene lost 2 bases and the J gene lost 2 bases, with 10 bases spanning the gap.

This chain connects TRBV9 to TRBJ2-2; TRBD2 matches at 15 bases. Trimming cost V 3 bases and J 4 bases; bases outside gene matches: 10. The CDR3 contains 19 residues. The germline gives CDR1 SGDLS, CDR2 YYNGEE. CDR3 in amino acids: CASSGPGLAGGGSTGELFF. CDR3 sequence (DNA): TGTGCCAGCAGCGGACCGGGACTAGCGGGGGGCGGCAGCACCGGGGAGCTGTTTTTT. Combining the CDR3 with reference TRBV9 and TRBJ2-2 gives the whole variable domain DSGVTQTPKHLITATGQRVTLRCSPRSGDLSVYWYQQSLDQGLQFLIQYYNGEERAKGNILERFSAQQFPDLHSELNLSSLELGDSALYFCASSGPGLAGGGSTGELFFGEGSRLTVL.

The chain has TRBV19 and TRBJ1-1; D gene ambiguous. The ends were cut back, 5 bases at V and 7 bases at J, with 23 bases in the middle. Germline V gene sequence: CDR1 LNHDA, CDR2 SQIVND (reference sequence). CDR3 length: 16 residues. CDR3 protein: CASSQIAGRKTDEAFF. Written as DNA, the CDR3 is TGTGCCAGTAGTCAGATAGCGGGCAGAAAAACTGATGAAGCTTTCTTT.

For the CDR3, the DNA is TGTGCCAGCAGTTACGGACAGGGCGACGGGCAGTACTTC. Protein product: CASSYGQGDGQYF. The rearrangement uses TRBV6-2 or TRBV6-3 and TRBJ2-7; 8 bases map to TRBD1. V lost 2 bases to trimming and J lost 9 bases; unmatched junction nucleotides: 6. The length of the CDR3 is 13 residues. The V gene's germline CDR1 is MNHEY and CDR2 SVGEGT.

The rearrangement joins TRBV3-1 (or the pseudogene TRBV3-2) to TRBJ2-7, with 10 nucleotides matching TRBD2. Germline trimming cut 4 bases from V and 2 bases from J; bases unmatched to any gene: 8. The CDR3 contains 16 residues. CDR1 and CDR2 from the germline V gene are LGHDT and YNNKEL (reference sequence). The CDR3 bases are TGTGCCAGCAGCCCAGGGGCGAGCGGGGGGGCCTACGAGCAGTACTTC. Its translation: CASSPGASGGAYEQYF.

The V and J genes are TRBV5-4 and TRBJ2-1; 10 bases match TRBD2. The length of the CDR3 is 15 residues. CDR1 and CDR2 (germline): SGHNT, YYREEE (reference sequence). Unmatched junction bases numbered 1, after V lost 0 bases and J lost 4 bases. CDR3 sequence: CASSLDSGGYNEQFF. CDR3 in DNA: TGTGCCAGCAGCTTGGATAGCGGGGGGTACAATGAGCAGTTCTTC.